These T cell receptor beta chains were read from a single sample in a study of human T cells and chemical hapten exposure. Via MiXCR, TCRdb re-called the RACE reads, giving one row per CDR3 protein. The table has about 82,000 distinct CDR3 sequences, under 15% seen once. Sequencing used whole blood, obtained in connection with sensitization to the hapten diphenylcyclopropenone (DPC). These receptors all come from a woman between 45 and 60 years old with alopecia areata. Some clones in this sample may be carry-over from other donors' samples. The CDR3 runs from the conserved cysteine through the conserved F or W. The order of the fields is D gene, V gene, J gene, CDR3 length, clone size, CDR3 protein, CDR3 DNA. A D gene is named only where the DNA matches it firmly. Clone size is not always given. Where it is, it says once, few, many or a class for expanded clones.

>TRBD1|TRBV11-2|TRBJ1-1|16|.
CASSSRDRVSRTEAFF
TGTGCCAGCAGCTCCCGGGACAGGGTGTCAAGAACTGAAGCTTTCTTT
>.|TRBV5-1|TRBJ2-2|14|.
CASSLEASTGELFF
TGCGCCAGCAGCTTGGAGGCCAGTACCGGGGAGCTGTTTTTT
>.|TRBV4-2|TRBJ2-3|15|.
CASSQRMDFTDTQYF
TGTGCCAGCAGCCAACGTATGGACTTCACAGATACGCAGTATTTT
>TRBD2|TRBV14|TRBJ2-2|18|few
CASSQHPISGLNTGELFF
TGTGCCAGCAGCCAGCATCCAATTAGCGGGCTTAACACCGGGGAGCTGTTTTTT
>TRBD2|TRBV4-1|TRBJ2-5|16|.
CASSQILAGDRGTQYF
TGCGCCAGCAGCCAAATTCTAGCGGGAGACCGTGGGACCCAGTACTTC
>.|TRBV29-1|TRBJ2-1|11|many
CSVAVTESGFF
TGCAGCGTTGCGGTCACGGAGTCGGGGTTCTTC
>.|TRBV7-9|TRBJ2-6|14|many
CASSLTGTSYVLTF
TGTGCCAGCAGCTTAACCGGGACATCCTACGTCCTGACTTTC
>.|TRBV5-1|TRBJ1-5|16|few
CASSLGGPYSNQPQHF
TGCGCCAGCAGCTTGGGGGGGCCCTATAGCAATCAGCCCCAGCATTTT
>TRBD1|TRBV18|TRBJ1-6|15|few
CASSPGGGASSPLHF
TGTGCCAGCTCACCAGGAGGGGGCGCATCCTCACCCCTCCACTTT
>TRBD2|TRBV20-1|TRBJ2-2|16|.
CSAAASGSSYTGELFF
TGCAGTGCTGCAGCTAGCGGGAGCTCGTACACCGGGGAGCTGTTTTTT
>.|TRBV4-2|TRBJ1-2|14|many
CASSQGDGNYGYTF
TGTGCCAGCAGCCAGGGGGACGGAAACTATGGCTACACCTTC
>TRBD2|TRBV7-6|TRBJ2-1|16|many
CASSFELARSYNEQFF
TGTGCCAGCAGCTTCGAACTAGCGAGATCCTACAATGAGCAGTTCTTC
>.|TRBV7-9|TRBJ2-1|17|many
CASSLLRGDRSYNEQFF
TGTGCCAGCAGCCTACTAAGGGGCGACCGCTCCTACAATGAGCAGTTCTTC
>.|TRBV28|TRBJ2-3|14|.
CASSLVSGTDTQYF
TGTGCCAGCAGTTTAGTATCTGGCACAGATACGCAGTATTTT
>TRBD1|TRBV19|TRBJ1-5|16|many
CASSIMIRDRFQPQHF
TGTGCCAGTAGTATAATGATAAGGGACAGGTTCCAGCCCCAGCATTTT
>.|TRBV9|TRBJ1-3|14|many
CASSVGVSGNTIYF
TGTGCCAGCAGCGTAGGAGTGTCTGGAAACACCATATATTTT
>.|TRBV5-1|TRBJ1-3|16|.
CASSSATGNSGNTIYF
TGCGCCAGCAGCTCAGCAACAGGAAACTCTGGAAACACCATATATTTT
>.|TRBV3-1|TRBJ2-3|14|many
CASSRGRETDTQYF
TGTGCCAGCAGCCGGGGCAGGGAGACAGATACGCAGTATTTT
>TRBD2|TRBV5-4|TRBJ2-1|16|many
CASSSPTSGMGNEQFF
TGTGCCAGCAGCTCTCCGACTAGCGGGATGGGAAATGAGCAGTTCTTC
>TRBD2|TRBV7-2|TRBJ2-1|15|.
CASSRYSGRANEQFF
TGTGCCAGCAGCCGATACAGCGGGAGGGCCAATGAGCAGTTCTTC
>.|TRBV12-3/TRBV12-4|TRBJ2-1|13|many
CASSSRLVDEQFF
TGTGCCAGCAGTTCCCGACTAGTTGATGAGCAGTTCTTC
>.|TRBV29-1|TRBJ2-3|13|few
CSVEAYRPDTQYF
TGCAGCGTTGAGGCTTATAGGCCAGATACGCAGTATTTT
>.|TRBV3-1|TRBJ1-3|14|few
CASSQDISGNTIYF
TGTGCCAGCAGCCAAGATATTTCGGGGAACACCATATATTTT
>.|TRBV20-1|TRBJ1-3|14|few
CSANGGGSGNTIYF
TGCAGTGCGAACGGGGGCGGCTCTGGAAACACCATATATTTT
>.|TRBV28|TRBJ2-7|12|few
CATGPFSYEQYF
TGTGCCACAGGACCGTTCTCCTACGAGCAGTACTTC
>.|TRBV12-3/TRBV12-4|TRBJ1-1|15|many
CASSFSGKSYTEAFF
TGTGCCAGCAGTTTCTCAGGGAAGTCGTACACTGAAGCTTTCTTT
>.|TRBV6-6|TRBJ2-2|13|many
CASSGANTGELFF
TGTGCCAGCAGCGGGGCGAACACCGGGGAGCTGTTTTTT
>TRBD1|TRBV7-2|TRBJ2-7|14|few
CASSLVQGDYEQYF
TGTGCCAGCAGCTTGGTACAGGGGGACTACGAGCAGTACTTC
>.|TRBV7-6|TRBJ2-7|14|.
CASSLERSSYEQYF
TGTGCCAGCAGCTTAGAGCGCAGTTCCTACGAGCAGTACTTC
>TRBD1|TRBV18|TRBJ1-5|15|few
CASSRLQGSNQPQHF
TGTGCCAGCTCAAGGCTACAGGGGAGCAATCAGCCCCAGCATTTT
>.|TRBV2|TRBJ1-2|14|.
CASSEVPGHYGYTF
TGTGCCAGCAGTGAAGTTCCCGGACATTATGGCTACACCTTC
>.|TRBV20-1|TRBJ1-5|15|few
CSASAGLTVGQPQHF
TGCAGTGCTAGCGCGGGATTGACAGTAGGGCAGCCCCAGCATTTT
>.|TRBV28|TRBJ1-2|11|.
CAAEANYGYTF
TGTGCCGCAGAAGCTAACTATGGCTACACCTTC
>TRBD1|TRBV29-1|TRBJ1-2|14|few
CSVGAGTANYGYTF
TGCAGCGTTGGTGCGGGGACAGCTAACTATGGCTACACCTTC
>.|TRBV29-1|TRBJ2-1|13|.
CSVEMLAGDEQFF
TGCAGCGTTGAAATGTTAGCAGGCGATGAGCAGTTCTTC
>.|TRBV7-8|TRBJ2-7|15|.
CASSSLDTGTYEQYF
TGTGCCAGCAGCTCCCTCGATACGGGGACCTACGAGCAGTACTTC
>.|TRBV5-4|TRBJ2-3|15|many
CASSLQVRIADTQYF
TGTGCCAGCAGCTTACAAGTCAGGATAGCAGATACGCAGTATTTT
>TRBD2|TRBV3-1|TRBJ2-7|15|many
CASSQDPGLAGLMYF
TGTGCCAGCAGCCAAGATCCGGGGCTAGCGGGATTGATGTACTTC
>.|TRBV12-3/TRBV12-4|TRBJ1-1|11|many
CASSFTSEAFF
TGTGCCAGCAGTTTTACCTCTGAAGCTTTCTTT
>.|TRBV29-1|TRBJ2-7|15|few
CSVTIPGTASYEQYF
TGCAGCGTAACTATTCCCGGGACGGCTTCCTACGAGCAGTACTTC
>.|TRBV7-6|TRBJ1-3|17|many
CASSLALAGHSGNTIYF
TGTGCCAGCAGCTTAGCGCTGGCAGGCCACTCTGGAAACACCATATATTTT
>.|TRBV9|TRBJ2-7|13|few
CASSPTTTYEQYF
TGTGCCAGCAGCCCCACGACCACCTACGAGCAGTACTTC
>.|TRBV19|TRBJ1-5|14|.
CASSISGDNQPQHF
TGTGCCAGTAGTATCAGCGGGGACAATCAGCCCCAGCATTTT
>TRBD2|TRBV29-1|TRBJ2-1|14|.
CSVGRASGVEEQFF
TGCAGCGTTGGGAGGGCTAGCGGGGTGGAGGAGCAGTTCTTC
>.|TRBV7-3|TRBJ2-3|13|many
CASSLFIPGEQYF
TGTGCCAGCAGCTTATTTATCCCGGGCGAGCAGTATTTT
>.|TRBV20-1|TRBJ2-5|16|few
CSARIGARAEGKTQYF
TGCAGTGCTAGAATAGGGGCGCGGGCAGAGGGGAAGACCCAGTACTTC
>.|TRBV20-1|TRBJ2-5|17|many
CSARGIGRLATEETQYF
TGCAGTGCTAGGGGCATTGGGCGGCTAGCGACCGAAGAGACCCAGTACTTC
>.|TRBV2|TRBJ2-2|16|many
CASSKYGTPNTGELFF
TGTGCCAGCAGCAAATATGGGACCCCGAACACCGGGGAGCTGTTTTTT
>.|TRBV27|TRBJ2-1|14|many
CASSFIGGHNEQFF
TGTGCCAGCAGTTTCATCGGAGGCCACAATGAGCAGTTCTTC
>TRBD2|TRBV2|TRBJ2-5|15|once
CASSELREVQETQYF
TGTGCCAGCAGTGAATTGCGGGAGGTCCAAGAGACCCAGTACTTC
>.|TRBV6-2/TRBV6-3|TRBJ2-5|15|few
CASSPRQDTGETQYF
TGTGCCAGCAGTCCCCGACAGGACACAGGAGAGACCCAGTACTTC
>TRBD1|TRBV29-1|TRBJ2-3|14|many
CSFRQGGSTDTQYF
TGCAGCTTCCGACAGGGTGGGAGCACAGATACGCAGTATTTT